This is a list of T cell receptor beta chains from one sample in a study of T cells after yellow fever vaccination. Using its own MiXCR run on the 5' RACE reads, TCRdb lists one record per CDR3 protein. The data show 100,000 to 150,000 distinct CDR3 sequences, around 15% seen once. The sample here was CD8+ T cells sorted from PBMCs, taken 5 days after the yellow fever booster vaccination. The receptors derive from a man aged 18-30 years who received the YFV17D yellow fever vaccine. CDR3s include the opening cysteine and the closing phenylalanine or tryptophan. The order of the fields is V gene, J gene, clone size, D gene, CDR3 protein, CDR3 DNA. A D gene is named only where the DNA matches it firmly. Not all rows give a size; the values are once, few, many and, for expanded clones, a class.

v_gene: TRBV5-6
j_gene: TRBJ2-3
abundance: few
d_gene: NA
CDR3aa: CASSFLGVAGTDTQYF
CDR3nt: TGTGCCAGCAGCTTCCTCGGGGTAGCGGGCACAGATACGCAGTATTTT

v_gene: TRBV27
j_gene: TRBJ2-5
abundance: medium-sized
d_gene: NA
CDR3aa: CASSLDSTQETQYF
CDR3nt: TGTGCCAGCAGTTTAGACAGCACACAAGAGACCCAGTACTTC

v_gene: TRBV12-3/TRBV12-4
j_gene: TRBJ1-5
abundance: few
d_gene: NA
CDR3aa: CASSPIGVGGNQPQHF
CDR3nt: TGTGCCAGCAGTCCTATCGGGGTCGGAGGCAATCAGCCCCAGCATTTT

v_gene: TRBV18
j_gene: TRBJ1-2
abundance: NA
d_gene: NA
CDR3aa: CASSPPTAHYGYTF
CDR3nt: TGTGCCAGCTCACCACCTACAGCCCACTATGGCTACACCTTC

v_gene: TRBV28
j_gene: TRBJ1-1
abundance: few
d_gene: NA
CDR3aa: CASSFTRNTEAFF
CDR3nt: TGTGCCAGCAGTTTTACGAGGAACACTGAAGCTTTCTTT

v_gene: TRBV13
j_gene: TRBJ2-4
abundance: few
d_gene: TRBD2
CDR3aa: CASSSTSGGDEKNIQYF
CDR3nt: TGTGCCAGCAGCTCGACTAGCGGGGGGGACGAGAAAAACATTCAGTACTTC

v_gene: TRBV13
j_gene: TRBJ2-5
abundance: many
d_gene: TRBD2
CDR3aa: CASSLGLAGGLETQYF
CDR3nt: TGTGCCAGCAGCTTAGGCCTAGCGGGGGGGCTCGAGACCCAGTACTTC

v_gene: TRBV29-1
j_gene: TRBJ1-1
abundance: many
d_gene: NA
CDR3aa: CSVEGTEAFF
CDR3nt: TGCAGCGTTGAGGGTACTGAAGCTTTCTTT

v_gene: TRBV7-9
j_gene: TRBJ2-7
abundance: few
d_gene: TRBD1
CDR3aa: CASSPGQGDDYEQYF
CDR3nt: TGTGCCAGCAGCCCGGGACAGGGGGACGACTACGAGCAGTACTTC

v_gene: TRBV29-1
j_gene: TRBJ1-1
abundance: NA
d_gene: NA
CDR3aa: CSVDRGRGNTEAFF
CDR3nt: TGCAGCGTTGATCGGGGACGCGGTAACACTGAAGCTTTCTTT

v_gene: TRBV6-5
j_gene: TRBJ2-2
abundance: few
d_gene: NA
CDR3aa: CATSSGGVSYTGELFF
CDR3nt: TGTGCCACCTCATCCGGAGGGGTATCCTACACCGGGGAGCTGTTTTTT

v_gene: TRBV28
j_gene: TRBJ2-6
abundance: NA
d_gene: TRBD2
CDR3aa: CASGLAGASGANVLTF
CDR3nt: TGTGCCAGCGGGCTAGCGGGGGCCTCTGGGGCCAACGTCCTGACTTTC

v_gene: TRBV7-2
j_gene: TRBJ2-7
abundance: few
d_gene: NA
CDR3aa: CASSLRDYEQYF
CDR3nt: TGTGCCAGCAGCTTGAGGGATTACGAGCAGTACTTC

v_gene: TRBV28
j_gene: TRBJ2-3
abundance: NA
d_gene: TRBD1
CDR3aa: CASSLPRDRETDTQYF
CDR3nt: TGTGCCAGCAGTTTACCCCGGGACAGGGAGACAGATACGCAGTATTTT

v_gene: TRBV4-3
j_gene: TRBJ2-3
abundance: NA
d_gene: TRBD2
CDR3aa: CASSQDVAGGVDTQYF
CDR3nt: TGCGCCAGCAGCCAAGACGTAGCGGGGGGTGTGGATACGCAGTATTTT

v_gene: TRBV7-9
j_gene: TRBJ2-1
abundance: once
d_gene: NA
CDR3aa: CASSPGKGSSYNEQFF
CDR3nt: TGTGCCAGCAGCCCAGGGAAAGGGAGCTCCTACAATGAGCAGTTCTTC

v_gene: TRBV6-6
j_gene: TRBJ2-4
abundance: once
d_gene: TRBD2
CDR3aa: CASSLSGGGKNIQYF
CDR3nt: TGTGCCAGCAGTTTGTCGGGGGGGGGCAAAAACATTCAGTACTTC

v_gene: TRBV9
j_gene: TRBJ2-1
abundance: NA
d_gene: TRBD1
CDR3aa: CASSPVGTGRNEQFF
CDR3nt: TGTGCCAGCAGCCCCGTAGGGACAGGGAGGAATGAGCAGTTCTTC

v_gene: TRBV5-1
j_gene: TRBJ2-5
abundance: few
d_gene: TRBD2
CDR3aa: CARWTSGQETQYF
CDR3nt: TGCGCCAGGTGGACTAGCGGTCAAGAGACCCAGTACTTC

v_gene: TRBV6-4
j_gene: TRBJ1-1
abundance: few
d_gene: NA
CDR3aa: CASSGAGEAFF
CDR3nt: TGTGCCAGCAGTGGAGCAGGGGAAGCTTTCTTT

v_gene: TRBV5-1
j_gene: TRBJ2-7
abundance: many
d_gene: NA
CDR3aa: CASSLVRAGHEQYF
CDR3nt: TGCGCCAGCAGCTTGGTGAGGGCAGGGCACGAGCAGTACTTC

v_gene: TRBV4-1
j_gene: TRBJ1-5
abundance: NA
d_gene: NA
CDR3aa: CASSQWAGSNQPQHF
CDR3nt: TGCGCCAGCAGCCAATGGGCCGGTAGCAATCAGCCCCAGCATTTT

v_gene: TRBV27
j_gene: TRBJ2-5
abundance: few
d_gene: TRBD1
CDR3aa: CASSSGQGIQETQYF
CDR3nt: TGTGCCAGCAGTTCAGGACAGGGGATTCAAGAGACCCAGTACTTC

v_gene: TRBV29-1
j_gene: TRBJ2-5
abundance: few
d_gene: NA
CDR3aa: CSVDPRDEETQYF
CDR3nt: TGCAGCGTTGATCCCCGGGATGAAGAGACCCAGTACTTC

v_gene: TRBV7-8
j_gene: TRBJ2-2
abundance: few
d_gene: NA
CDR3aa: CASSPRLGGHGELFF
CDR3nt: TGTGCCAGCAGCCCTCGACTAGGAGGTCACGGGGAGCTGTTTTTT

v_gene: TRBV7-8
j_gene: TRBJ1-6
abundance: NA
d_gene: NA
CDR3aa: CASSMGGPPNSPLHF
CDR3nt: TGTGCCAGCAGCATGGGGGGACCTCCGAATTCACCCCTCCACTTT

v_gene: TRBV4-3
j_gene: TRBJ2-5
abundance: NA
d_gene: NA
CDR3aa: CASSRLSTQYF
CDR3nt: TGCGCCAGCAGCCGCCTTTCGACCCAGTACTTC

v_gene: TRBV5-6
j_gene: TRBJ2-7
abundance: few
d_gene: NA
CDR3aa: CASSSEDHYEQYF
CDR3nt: TGTGCCAGCAGCTCCGAGGACCACTACGAGCAGTACTTC

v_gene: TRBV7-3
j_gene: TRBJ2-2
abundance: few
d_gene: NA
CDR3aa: CASSPWTGELFF
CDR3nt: TGTGCCAGCAGCCCTTGGACCGGGGAGCTGTTTTTT